This record covers a single T cell receptor beta chain. The antigen is unknown. Clones were sequenced by immunoSEQ multiplex PCR, and TCRdb holds only the in-frame ones, with some missing. The sample holds roughly 50,000 clones; around 89% are singletons and the top ten take about 28%. The data originate from a study of OX40 agonist ivuxolimab in advanced cancers. At the level of the study: Aged roughly 20 to 85 with a mean of 60 years, they were roughly 83% male. Study-wide results and caveats: Clonal expansion from baseline to week 6 occurred in both CD4+ and CD8+ T cells. Part of the nonresponder group also had normalized T-cell clonal expansion that was low.

Patients had blood sampled at baseline and again on cycle 4 day 1 and cycle 7 day 1. The sequencing here drew on CD4+ or CD8+ T cells sorted from blood, taken in a trial of the OX40 agonist ivuxolimab. This clonotype originated in an adult with an advanced solid tumor such as melanoma, head and neck, liver or kidney cancer.

The DNA of the CDR3 is TGTGCCAGCAGCTTAGACCCGGCGGGGGGCGCAACGGTCTCTCACTACGAGCAGTACTTC. This gives the protein CASSLDPAGGATVSHYEQYF. V is TRBV7-8 and J is TRBJ2-7; 8 bases are a match to TRBD2. The CDR3 totals 20 residues. Unmatched junction bases numbered 20, after V lost 1 base and J lost 3 bases. Germline V gives CDR1 SGHVS, CDR2 FQNEAQ.